The 9 T cell receptor beta chains listed next were all sequenced from one sample in a study of shared T cell receptors in the human thymus. Profiled with immunoSEQ multiplex PCR; TCRdb holds only in-frame clones, not every one. The sample comprises 650,000 to 950,000 clones, roughly 85% of which are singletons, and 0.008% to 0.011% rests with the top ten. These same data were also listed under a study on human thymus T cells.

Material: thymocytes. These receptors were collected from a girl under three years old with a congenital heart defect.

This clone was seen more than once but under ten times. The chain links TRBV5-6 to TRBJ1-6, with D maybe TRBD1 (6 bases). The V and J ends lost 4 bases and 4 bases respectively, with 15 bases between them. The CDR3 totals 16 residues. Germline CDR1 reads SGHDT; CDR2 reads YYEEEE. CDR3 amino acids: CASSTGGQEYNSPLHF. CDR3 nucleotide sequence: TGTGCCAGCAGCACGGGGGGCCAGGAATATAATTCACCCCTCCACTTT.

The chain joins TRBV4-3 to TRBJ1-3; 8 nucleotides match TRBD1. V lost 0 bases to trimming and J lost 0 bases; unmatched junction nucleotides: 19. CDR1 and CDR2 (germline): LGHNA, YSLEER. The CDR3 loop spans 22 amino acids. The chain's CDR3 is CASSQDTRGRDRGGASGNTIYF. The CDR3 nucleotides read TGCGCCAGCAGCCAAGATACCCGAGGGCGAGACAGGGGTGGCGCCTCTGGAAACACCATATATTTT.

The chain is built from TRBV12-5 and TRBJ1-1; 11 bases agree with TRBD1. The germline V gene has CDR1 LGHNT and CDR2 FRNRAP. This CDR3 spans 17 amino acids. The V gene end was trimmed by 4 bases and the J gene end by 4 bases; junction bases not matched to a gene: 11. For the CDR3, the DNA is TGTGCTAGTGGTTCCCACCATGATGGACAGGGGGCCACTGAAGCTTTCTTT. Protein: CASGSHHDGQGATEAFF.

This clone occurred once. This chain's CDR3 is CASSVGLSYNSPLHF. CDR3 DNA: TGTGCCAGCAGCGTAGGACTTAGCTATAATTCACCCCTCCACTTT. The chain uses TRBV9 and TRBJ1-6; no firm D call. The ends were cut back, 0 bases at V and 3 bases at J, with 7 bases in the middle. This CDR3 is built from 15 residues. The V gene's germline CDR1 is SGDLS and CDR2 YYNGEE.

V usage is TRBV6-1 and J usage is TRBJ1-1, with 8 bases identical to TRBD1. The CDR3 has 15 residues. Trimming cost V 2 bases and J 3 bases; bases outside gene matches: 5. Germline lookup yields CDR1 MNHNS and CDR2 SASEGT. Written as DNA, the CDR3 is TGTGCCAGCAGTGAAAGGACAGGGTGGGACACTGAAGCTTTCTTT. Its translation: CASSERTGWDTEAFF.

V is TRBV4-3 and J is TRBJ2-7, with D possibly matching TRBD2 (5 bases). Germline V gene data show CDR1 as LGHNA and CDR2 as YSLEER. Between the trimmed V and J ends, which lost 4 bases and 2 bases, there was a span of 15 bases. This CDR3 has 15 amino acids. DNA of the CDR3: TGCGCCAGCAGCCCCCGGGTTACGGAGGCCTACGAGCAGTACTTC. Amino acid sequence: CASSPRVTEAYEQYF.

The chain joins TRBV15 to TRBJ2-1, with D maybe TRBD2 (7 bases). CDR1 is LNHNV and CDR2 is YYDKDF in the germline V gene (reference sequence). The V gene lost 0 bases and the J gene lost 8 bases, with 26 bases spanning the gap. The CDR3 covers 19 residues. The CDR3 spells CATSRDDREAGPKGDEQFF. CDR3 coding DNA: TGTGCCACCAGCAGAGATGATCGAGAAGCGGGGCCTAAGGGGGATGAGCAGTTCTTC.

The CDR3 protein is CASTLPGQGRKALEAFF. CDR3 sequence (DNA): TGTGCCAGCACCCTACCGGGACAGGGACGTAAAGCCTTGGAAGCTTTCTTT. The rearrangement uses TRBV6-7 and TRBJ1-1; 9 bases align to TRBD1. TRBV6-7 belongs to the ORF category, with a function that is uncertain. The CDR3 sequence is 17 residues long. V lost 7 bases and J lost 8; bases outside the gene matches: 20.

This chain links TRBV20-1 with TRBJ1-6; a possible D gene is TRBD1 (5 bases). Germline V gene lookup returns CDR1 DFQATT and CDR2 SNEGSKA (reference sequence). The ends were cut back, 7 bases at V and 12 bases at J, with 10 bases in the middle. The CDR3 length is 10 residues. The chain's CDR3 is CSVGGRPLHF. The CDR3 coding sequence is TGCAGTGTCGGGGGGAGACCCCTCCACTTT.